This entry lists 27 T cell receptor beta chains sequenced from one sample in a study of OX40 agonist ivuxolimab in advanced cancers. The library was generated by the immunoSEQ multiplex PCR assay. The source is immuneACCESS, and TCRdb retained only in-frame sequences with V and J called. Part of the clones is not carried over; for the studies checked, unresolved V genes explain less than half of this, and the remainder is unexplained. The sample profile shows roughly 46,000 clones; approximately 89% of them were found once. The ten most abundant clones make up 10% to 15% of the sample. The sequences come from CD4+ or CD8+ T cells sorted from blood, collected in a trial of the OX40 agonist ivuxolimab. Receptors originate from an adult with an advanced solid tumor such as melanoma, head and neck, liver or kidney cancer.

This chain links TRBV28 with TRBJ1-2; 9 bases fit TRBD1. CDR3 length equals 14 residues. Germline values: CDR1 MDHEN, CDR2 SYDVKM. The ends lost 5 bases at V and 4 bases at J; junction bases unmatched: 5. In DNA form, the CDR3 reads TGTGCCAGCAGTGCCGCGGGACAGGGCTATGGCTACACCTTC. It translates to CASSAAGQGYGYTF.

The CDR3 DNA sequence: TGTGCCAGCGGATCAGTACCCAATCGTCGGGGGGATGAGCAGTTCTTC. Protein sequence: CASGSVPNRRGDEQFF. The gene calls are TRBV2 and TRBJ2-1; TRBD2 matches 7 bases. Germline CDR1 reads SNHLY; CDR2 reads FYNNEI. The junction had 18 bases not matched to a gene; V was cut back by 8 bases and J by 8 bases. The CDR3 has 16 residues.

The chain couples TRBV7-9 to TRBJ1-1; TRBD1 matches 7 bases. Germline V CDR1 and CDR2: SEHNR, FQNEAQ (reference sequence). V lost 1 base, J lost 5 bases, and 4 bases stayed unmatched. The CDR3 contains 14 residues. The CDR3 region is CASSLEGAWTEAFF. Written as DNA, the CDR3 is TGTGCCAGCAGCTTAGAGGGGGCATGGACTGAAGCTTTCTTT.

The chain joins TRBV19 to TRBJ1-1; D is uncertain. In germline, CDR1 is LNHDA, CDR2 SQIVND (reference sequence). V was trimmed by 4 bases and J by 8 bases, leaving 20 bases between them. The CDR3 sequence is 15 residues long. The CDR3 here is CASSTLVASYGEAFF. The CDR3 DNA reads TGTGCCAGTAGTACTTTGGTAGCTAGTTATGGCGAAGCTTTCTTT.

The rearrangement uses TRBV5-4 and TRBJ2-5; the D is unclear. Germline assignment: CDR1 SGHNT and CDR2 YYREEE (reference sequence). This CDR3 contains 15 residues. The V end was cut by 2 bases, the J end by 5 bases, with 16 bases between. CDR3 sequence: CASSFTPVGRETQYF. As DNA, the CDR3 is TGTGCCAGCAGCTTCACTCCTGTAGGGCGTGAGACCCAGTACTTC.

V usage is TRBV27 and J usage is TRBJ1-1; TRBD1 matches 8 bases. The trim removed 6 bases at V and 5 bases at J, leaving 14 bases unmatched. This CDR3 has 16 amino acids. Germline V CDR1 and CDR2: MNHEY, SMNVEV (reference sequence). The CDR3 DNA follows: TGTGCCAGCAGCCCTCAGGGGGCTCTGGGCCTTACTGAAGCTTTCTTT. Encoded protein: CASSPQGALGLTEAFF.

This CDR3 reads CASSEWGGEKLFF. CDR3 sequence (DNA): TGTGCCAGCAGTGAATGGGGAGGTGAAAAACTGTTTTTT. This chain joins TRBV6-5 and TRBJ1-4; no clear D. Germline loops: CDR1 MNHEY, CDR2 SVGAGI. V was shortened by 5 bases and J by 7 bases, with 11 bases between the two germline ends. The CDR3 runs to 13 residues.

This chain uses TRBV5-8 with TRBJ2-5; 7 nucleotides match TRBD2. The CDR3 covers 18 residues. Per the germline V gene, CDR1 is SGHTS and CDR2 is YDEGEE. The J segment lost 5 bases and the V segment lost 2 bases, leaving 18 bases of the junction unmatched. The CDR3 region has the DNA TGTGCCAGCAGCTTTAGGCCTCTTGAGCGGGGCGTTTGGGAGACCCAGTACTTC. As protein: CASSFRPLERGVWETQYF.

The V call is TRBV28, the J call TRBJ2-7; D may match TRBD1 or TRBD2 (5 bases each). The germline V and J ends were trimmed by 4 bases and 3 bases, with 16 bases remaining between them. The CDR3 has 15 residues. CDR1 and CDR2 (germline): MDHEN, SYDVKM. CDR3: CASSSGTSYRYEQYF. The DNA of the CDR3 is TGTGCCAGCAGTTCCGGGACCTCATACCGCTACGAGCAGTACTTC. The full variable domain, in which reference TRBV28 and TRBJ2-7 provide the parts outside the CDR3, is DVKVTQSSRYLVKRTGEKVFLECVQDMDHENMFWYRQDPGLGLRLIYFSYDVKMKEKGDIPEGYSVSREKKERFSLILESASTNQTSMYLCASSSGTSYRYEQYFGPGTRLTVT.

The genes are TRBV6-5 and TRBJ2-7; 8 bases align to TRBD2. This CDR3 contains 15 residues. V dropped 3 bases and J dropped 4; count of bases not matched to a gene: 8. CDR1 and CDR2 from the germline V gene are MNHEY and SVGAGI. CDR3 sequence reads: CASSYETSGKYEQYF. DNA for the CDR3: TGTGCCAGCAGTTATGAAACTAGCGGAAAATACGAGCAGTACTTC.

V gene TRBV6-6 combines with J gene TRBJ2-7; D remains unclear. This CDR3 has 13 residues. V lost 0 bases, J lost 2 bases, and 5 bases lay in between. Germline V lookup: CDR1 MNHNY, CDR2 SVGAGI (reference sequence). This CDR3 is CASSYSTAYEQYF. The CDR3 coding sequence is TGTGCCAGCAGTTACTCCACTGCCTACGAGCAGTACTTC.

This clone appeared a few times. Other DNA sequences in this specimen translate into the identical CDR3. V is TRBV28 and J is TRBJ2-1; D unclear. The CDR3 sequence is 11 residues long. CDR1 MDHEN and CDR2 SYDVKM come from the germline V gene. V lost 5 bases to trimming and J lost 9 bases, with 8 bases between them. The CDR3 here is CASSPSGEQFF. The CDR3 DNA sequence: TGTGCCAGCAGTCCGTCCGGTGAGCAGTTCTTC.

CDR3 nucleotide sequence: TGTGCCAGCAGCTTAGATGGGTTTGAGCAGTTCTTC. This sequence encodes CASSLDGFEQFF. The chain has TRBV11-3 and TRBJ2-1, with unresolved D. The CDR3 is 12 amino acids. Germline V gene sequence: CDR1 SGHNT, CDR2 YENEEA. Trimming took 0 bases from V and 9 from J, leaving 6 bases between them. Combining the CDR3 with reference TRBV11-3 and TRBJ2-1 gives the whole variable domain EAGVVQSPRYKIIEKKQPVAFWCNPISGHNTLYWYLQNLGQGPELLIRYENEEAVDDSQLPKDRFSAERLKGVDSTLKIQPAELGDSAVYLCASSLDGFEQFFGPGTRLTVL.

This rearrangement joins TRBV5-5 to TRBJ2-7, with D perhaps TRBD1 (6 bases). Germline-derived CDR1 and CDR2 are SGHKS and YYEKEE (reference sequence). This CDR3 spans 15 amino acids. Trimming left V 5 bases short and J 0 bases short, with 15 bases between. CDR3 DNA: TGTGCCAGCAGACAAGAAACAGGGACCTCCTACGAGCAGTACTTC. This translates into CASRQETGTSYEQYF.

This chain joins TRBV9 and TRBJ2-5, with TRBD2 identical over 7 bases. Trimming cost V 2 bases and J 7 bases; bases outside gene matches: 8. Germline V lookup: CDR1 SGDLS, CDR2 YYNGEE. The CDR3 sequence is 14 residues long. The CDR3 sequence: CASSVRRGGGTQYF. The CDR3 DNA is TGTGCCAGCAGCGTTCGTCGGGGCGGGGGGACCCAGTACTTC.

The chain has TRBV28 and TRBJ1-1; D unclear. CDR1 is MDHEN and CDR2 is SYDVKM in the germline V gene. The CDR3 contains 14 residues. Trimming pared 2 bases from V and 5 bases from J, leaving 12 bases between. The CDR3 DNA sequence: TGTGCCAGCAGTTTAGAGGGAATCAAGACTGAAGCTTTCTTT. This encodes CASSLEGIKTEAFF.

The gene calls are TRBV7-8 and TRBJ2-3; TRBD2 aligns across 13 bases. The CDR3 has 18 residues. The germline V gene encodes CDR1 SGHVS and CDR2 FQNEAQ. V gave up 5 bases and J gave up 0 bases; unmatched junction bases: 8. The CDR3 region has the DNA TGTGCCAGCAGCCCCGAGACTAGCGGGAGGCCTAGCACAGATACGCAGTATTTT. Translation: CASSPETSGRPSTDTQYF.

The rearrangement links TRBV10-3 to TRBJ1-6; D ambiguous. V was clipped by 0 bases and J by 10 bases, with 7 bases between them. This CDR3 contains 13 residues. CDR1 ENHRY and CDR2 SYGVKD come from the germline V gene. The CDR3 loop reads CAISESPDSPLHF. CDR3 DNA sequence: TGTGCCATCAGTGAGTCCCCTGACTCACCCCTCCACTTT.

The rearrangement joins TRBV5-1 to TRBJ2-5, with D possibly being TRBD1 or TRBD2 (5 bases each). The ends were cut back, 4 bases at V and 5 bases at J, with 18 bases in the middle. The germline V gene encodes CDR1 SGHRS and CDR2 YFSETQ. The CDR3 is 15 amino acids. CDR3 nucleotide sequence: TGCGCCAGCAGCATTGGGACGGCTCCGCGGGAGACCCAGTACTTC. This sequence encodes CASSIGTAPRETQYF.

The chain combines TRBV7-9 with TRBJ2-5; maybe TRBD2 (6 bases). The CDR3 contains 17 residues. Germline CDR1 is SEHNR and CDR2 is FQNEAQ (reference sequence). With 6 bases removed from V and 0 bases from J, the gap between germline ends came to 20 bases. The CDR3: CASRRRDSSTYQETQYF. CDR3 DNA: TGTGCCAGCAGGCGCCGGGACTCTTCAACGTACCAAGAGACCCAGTACTTC.

The gene calls are TRBV7-9 and TRBJ1-1, with 7 positions matching TRBD1. This CDR3 has 13 residues. V gave up 6 bases and J gave up 4 bases; unmatched junction bases: 5. Germline V gene lookup returns CDR1 SEHNR and CDR2 FQNEAQ (reference sequence). This CDR3 reads CASRSDRATEAFF. The CDR3 bases are TGTGCCAGCAGATCCGACAGGGCCACTGAAGCTTTCTTT.

The J gene is TRBJ1-2, the V gene TRBV14; no reliable D call. The V and J ends lost 6 bases and 5 bases respectively, with 16 bases between them. The germline V gene has CDR1 SGHDN and CDR2 FVKESK. This CDR3 has 14 residues. The CDR3 here is CASSPEGLPYGYTF. The CDR3 bases are TGTGCCAGCAGTCCCGAAGGACTACCTTATGGCTACACCTTC.

The chain has TRBV15 and TRBJ2-1, with D unclear. The CDR3 extends over 13 amino acids. Germline CDR1 and CDR2: LNHNV and YYDKDF (reference sequence). V gave up 6 bases and J gave up 1 base, with 7 bases separating them. CDR3 protein: CATSFASYNEQFF. The CDR3 nucleotides read TGTGCCACCAGTTTTGCGTCCTACAATGAGCAGTTCTTC.

This clone was recorded only once. This chain uses TRBV7-2 with TRBJ2-5; D may be TRBD2 (5 bases). Between the trimmed V and J ends, which lost 1 base and 2 bases, there was a span of 8 bases. The CDR3 consists of 14 residues. Germline values: CDR1 SGHTA, CDR2 FQGNSA. CDR3: CASSLGLSQETQYF. The CDR3 DNA reads as TGTGCCAGCAGCTTAGGACTAAGTCAAGAGACCCAGTACTTC.

CDR3 sequence: CASSPPSGFQGGANVLTF. The DNA for the CDR3 is TGTGCCAGCTCACCACCGTCGGGGTTTCAGGGTGGGGCCAACGTCCTGACTTTC. J is TRBJ2-6 and V is TRBV18; the D call may be TRBD1 or TRBD2 (5 bases each). The germline gives CDR1 KGHSH, CDR2 LQKENI. The CDR3 runs to 18 residues. Trimming removed 0 bases at V and 3 bases at J, with 15 bases between.

The chain has TRBV27 and TRBJ2-1; 9 nucleotides align to TRBD2. Germline assignment: CDR1 MNHEY and CDR2 SMNVEV (reference sequence). The CDR3 is made up of 15 amino acids. V was pared by 6 bases and J by 4 bases, with 7 bases of the junction left unmatched. The DNA for the CDR3 is TGTGCCAGCAGCTCCGGACTAGCGCTATACAATGAGCAGTTCTTC. Its protein is CASSSGLALYNEQFF.

The V gene is TRBV7-9, the J gene TRBJ2-1, with 8 bases matching TRBD2. With 5 bases clipped from V and 10 bases from J, the junction kept 22 bases outside the gene matches. CDR3 size: 18 residues. Per the germline V gene, CDR1 is SEHNR and CDR2 is FQNEAQ (reference sequence). CDR3 DNA: TGTGCCAGCAGCCCGGGGGCTAGCGGGTCCCGACACGGGCGGGAGCAGTTCTTC. Translation gives CASSPGASGSRHGREQFF.